This record concerns one T cell receptor beta chain sequence. Its antigen is currently unknown. At one end, the junction sequence differs from germline, possibly due to a read error. Additional DNA sequences in this sample encode the identical CDR3. The CDR3 covers 14 residues. Germline V gene data show CDR1 as GTSNPN and CDR2 as SVGIG (reference sequence). The sample is drawn from a study of cytomegalovirus exposure and HLA in healthy donors. PCR amplification relied on 60 Vbeta primers (plus 13 Jbeta primers). The data were produced by immunoSEQ multiplex PCR, yet TCRdb's version contains in-frame clones alone and is incomplete. Of some 180,000 clones in the sample, around 77% were seen once. Findings and limits, study-wide: Versus the roughly 640-donor mean, an Asian-associated ancestry cluster reportedly showed fewer N-insertions in a later analysis.

Sequenced: PBMCs. The genes are TRBV30 and TRBJ2-2, with a weak D call TRBD2 (6 bases). The receptor's source is a woman aged 25-40 years in good health and CMV-seronegative. The CDR3 sequence: CAGHPREDTGELFF. CDR3 bases: TGTGCCGGACATCCGAGGGAGGACACCGGGGAGCTATTTTTT.